The 2 T cell receptor beta chains given below trace back to one sample, sequenced in a study of alternative splicing in chronic myeloid leukemia remission. Poly-A-selected mRNA from approximately 1 ug total RNA formed the libraries. With the bulk RNA-seq reads reprocessed, TCRdb shows one record per CDR3 protein and no DNA. The table for this sample gives 40 to 65 distinct CDR3 sequences. The time point is: chronic-phase CML before TKI therapy (screening/day 1). Sample: PBMCs or total blood leukocytes (not recorded which), taken at diagnosis. All receptors derive from an adult with chronic myeloid leukemia.

The rearrangement uses TRBV18 and TRBJ2-7; with no DNA, the TCRdb D assignment of TRBD2 cannot be verified. The germline V gene encodes CDR1 KGHSH and CDR2 LQKENI. The CDR3 has 17 amino acids. CDR3 region: CASSPQVVAGGPYEQYF. Full variable domain (remainder filled in from reference TRBV18 and TRBJ2-7): NAGVMQNPRHLVRRRGQEARLRCSPMKGHSHVYWYRQLPEEGLKFMVYLQKENIIDESGMPKERFSAEFPKEGPSILRIQQVVRGDSAAYFCASSPQVVAGGPYEQYFGPGTRLTVT.

The rearrangement links TRBV12-3 or TRBV12-4 to TRBJ1-3. The CDR3 runs to 14 residues. The CDR3 loop reads CASGGTGTGNTIYF.